This TCR beta chain is from a study of T cell responses to AZD1222 COVID-19 vaccine. The CDR3 totals 14 residues. Germline V gene data show CDR1 as GTSNPN and CDR2 as SVGIG (reference sequence). The V end was cut by 0 bases, the J end by 5 bases, with 11 bases between. Profiled with immunoSEQ multiplex PCR; TCRdb holds only in-frame clones, not every one. The data contain about 150,000 clones, roughly 90% of them singletons. This chain links TRBV30 with TRBJ2-1; D may be TRBD1 (5 bases). The sequences come from peripheral blood, collected on day 0 of MenACWY control vaccination. The TCR was taken from an adult in good health. For the CDR3, the DNA is TGTGCCTGGAGTGTTAGGGGCCCCGACAATGAGCAGTTCTTC. Translated, it gives CAWSVRGPDNEQFF. The whole variable domain, remainder taken from reference TRBV30 and TRBJ2-1, is SQTIHQWPATLVQPVGSPLSLECTVEGTSNPNLYWYRQAAGRGLQLLFYSVGIGQISSEVPQNLSASRPQDRQFILSSKKLLLSDSGFYLCAWSVRGPDNEQFFGPGTRLTVL.